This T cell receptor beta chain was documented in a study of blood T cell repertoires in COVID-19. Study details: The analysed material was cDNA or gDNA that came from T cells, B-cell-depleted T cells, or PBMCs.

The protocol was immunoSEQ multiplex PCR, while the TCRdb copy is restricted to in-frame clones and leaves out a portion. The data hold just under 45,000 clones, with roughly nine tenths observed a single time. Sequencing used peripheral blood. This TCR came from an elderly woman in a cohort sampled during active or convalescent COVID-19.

Written as DNA, the CDR3 is TGCGCCAGCAGCCAAGACCCCCTAGAACGGCAGTACTTC. The encoded protein is CASSQDPLERQYF. J is TRBJ2-7 and V is TRBV4-3, with D unresolved. Trimming took off 0 bases at V and 9 bases at J, with 12 bases between the two ends. This CDR3 spans 13 amino acids. The germline CDR1 and CDR2 sequences are LGHNA and YSLEER.